This passage covers 3 T cell receptor beta chains from one sample sequenced in a study of post-analysis software for immune sequencing data. Study findings and constraints: About five TRBV segments were more frequent in patients than controls; TRBV5-6, TRBV5-1 and TRBV20-1 belonged to this group.

Researchers reported that TCR beta cDNA libraries carried unique molecular identifiers. TCRdb re-analysed the PCR reads in MiXCR, keeping a single row per CDR3 protein. The sample comprises 400,000 to 500,000 distinct CDR3 sequences, 39% of which are singletons, and less than 8% rests with the top ten. These receptors' antigens are unknown. The sequencing input was blood. Receptors originate from a girl between 2 and 10 years old with multiple sclerosis.

Notes on this clonotype: Mismatch with germline at one junction end may stem from a read error. V and J are TRBV29-1 and TRBJ2-1; 10 nucleotides agree with TRBD1. This CDR3 has 17 amino acids. Germline V gives CDR1 SQVTM, CDR2 ANQGSEA. The CDR3 coding sequence is TGCAGCGTGAAAGGGGACAGGGGCACCCTACTGTACAGTGAGCAGTTCTTC. This encodes CSVKGDRGTLLYSEQFF.

Only a few counts were recorded for this clonotype. The CDR3 DNA reads as TGTGCCAGCAGTTTAGCGCCTATTGGTTCTACTAACTATGGCTACACCTTC. Translation gives CASSLAPIGSTNYGYTF. This chain joins TRBV12-3 or TRBV12-4 and TRBJ1-2; D is ambiguous. The V and J ends lost 0 bases and 0 bases respectively, with 14 bases between them. This CDR3 region has 17 residues.

The V call is TRBV6-2 or TRBV6-3, the J call TRBJ1-2, with 7 nucleotides matching TRBD1. Germline trimming cut 5 bases from V and 8 bases from J; bases unmatched to any gene: 5. The CDR3 is made up of 12 amino acids. Germline V gene lookup returns CDR1 MNHEY and CDR2 SVGEGT. CDR3 sequence reads: CASSPQGWGYTF. The CDR3 DNA sequence: TGTGCCAGCAGTCCACAGGGGTGGGGCTACACCTTC.